The 28 T cell receptor beta chains below were found in one sample sequenced in a study of CD8 T cells in Susac syndrome. The RNA, about 0.5 to 1 ug, was put through reverse transcription using random hexamers. Each CDR3 protein gets one entry after TCRdb re-called the immunoSEQ multiplex PCR reads with MiXCR. Counted here are hundreds of thousands of distinct CDR3 sequences, about nine tenths occurring once; the ten biggest clones make up under 0.2%. Input material: CD8+ T cells from PBMCs. These receptors were collected from a human donor with multiple sclerosis.

The chain has TRBV20-1 and TRBJ2-7; D is uncertain. Between the trimmed V and J ends, which lost 0 bases and 2 bases, there was a span of 14 bases. The CDR3 consists of 15 residues. Germline CDR1 reads DFQATT; CDR2 reads SNEGSKA (reference sequence). The CDR3 loop reads CSARDAYGLTYEQYF. Here the CDR3 DNA reads TGCAGTGCTAGAGATGCCTACGGCCTGACCTACGAGCAGTACTTC.

This clonotype was counted a single time. The CDR3 spells CSASASTYEQYF. The CDR3 nucleotides read TGCAGTGCTAGTGCGTCCACCTACGAGCAGTACTTC. This chain connects TRBV20-1 to TRBJ2-7; D is ambiguous. The V and J ends lost 3 bases and 2 bases respectively, with 8 bases between them. This CDR3 is built from 12 residues. From germline, CDR1 is DFQATT and CDR2 SNEGSKA (reference sequence).

The V and J genes are TRBV27 and TRBJ2-5; TRBD1 agrees at 7 bases. Unmatched junction bases numbered 10, after V lost 2 bases and J lost 7 bases. Germline V gives CDR1 MNHEY, CDR2 SMNVEV (reference sequence). The CDR3 is 15 amino acids. DNA for the CDR3: TGTGCCAGCAGTTTACAGGGGGAAGGTTGGGGGACCCAGTACTTC. Translation gives CASSLQGEGWGTQYF.

This chain joins TRBV28 and TRBJ2-2, with D unresolved. The CDR3 extends over 10 amino acids. Germline assignment: CDR1 MDHEN and CDR2 SYDVKM. V gave up 10 bases and J gave up 4 bases, with 4 bases separating them. The CDR3 coding sequence is TGTGCCAATCGCACCGGGGAGCTGTTTTTT. This sequence encodes CANRTGELFF.

V gene TRBV4-1 combines with J gene TRBJ2-1, with D perhaps matching TRBD2 (6 bases). V was cut by 4 bases and J by 3 bases, with 13 bases left in between. The CDR3 totals 15 residues. Germline V CDR1 and CDR2: MGHRA, YSYEKL. The CDR3 DNA is TGCGCCAGCAGCCCTTCGTTAGCGGACTACAATGAGCAGTTCTTC. Its translation is CASSPSLADYNEQFF.

This clonotype was seen a handful of times. Sequence at one end of the junction differs from germline and may be a read error. The genes are TRBV6-1 and TRBJ2-7; TRBD2 is a possible D gene (5 bases). The CDR3 is 14 residues long. In germline, CDR1 is MNHNS, CDR2 SASEGT. The chain's CDR3 is CASTEGSGSYEQYF. For the CDR3, the DNA is TGTGCCAGCACTGAAGGTTCGGGGTCCTACGAGCAGTACTTC.

This clonotype was counted a single time. The V call is TRBV28, the J call TRBJ2-7, with 10 bases fitting TRBD1. From germline, CDR1 is MDHEN and CDR2 SYDVKM. V trimming: 5 bases; J trimming: 3 bases; junction bases outside the gene matches: 13. The CDR3 spans 17 residues. CDR3 nucleotide sequence: TGTGCCAGCAGTATAGACCGGGACAGGGGAACCAGCTACGAGCAGTACTTC. This sequence encodes CASSIDRDRGTSYEQYF.

V and J are TRBV11-2 and TRBJ2-7, with D hard to call. V was shortened by 7 bases and J by 3 bases, with 13 bases between the two germline ends. The CDR3 has 13 residues. Germline lookup yields CDR1 SGHAT and CDR2 FQNNGV. The CDR3 loop reads CASNSPTDYEQYF. The DNA of the CDR3 is TGTGCCAGCAACTCTCCCACAGACTACGAGCAGTACTTC.

The chain employs TRBV3-1 and TRBJ2-7; 8 bases line up with TRBD1. CDR1 is LGHDT, CDR2 YNNKEL, per germline (reference sequence). The CDR3 contains 14 residues. The V and J ends lost 4 bases and 4 bases, in that order; junction bases with no gene match: 6. In DNA, the CDR3 is TGTGCCAGCAGCCCCCAGGGGGCAGTTTACGAGCAGTACTTC. It is translated as CASSPQGAVYEQYF.

This clonotype was seen a few times. The chain combines TRBV4-3 with TRBJ2-3; D is unresolved. Germline V gives CDR1 LGHNA, CDR2 YSLEER. The CDR3 spans 15 residues. The germline V and J ends were trimmed by 0 bases and 2 bases, with 9 bases remaining between them. DNA of the CDR3: TGCGCCAGCAGCCAAGATCCTCGGCCCACAGATACGCAGTATTTT. Encoded protein: CASSQDPRPTDTQYF.

The chain recombines TRBV4-3 with TRBJ2-7, with D uncertain. Between the trimmed V and J ends, which lost 1 base and 7 bases, there was a span of 11 bases. The CDR3 runs 13 residues. The germline gives CDR1 LGHNA, CDR2 YSLEER. The CDR3 region has the DNA TGCGCCAGCAGCCAAGTAGAATGGCGGGAGCAGTACTTC. It is translated as CASSQVEWREQYF.

The chain is built from TRBV4-3 and TRBJ2-7, with TRBD1 as a possible D gene (5 bases). The germline V and J ends were trimmed by 2 bases and 2 bases, with 7 bases remaining between them. The CDR3 length is 13 residues. CDR1 and CDR2 from the germline V gene are LGHNA and YSLEER. The CDR3 here is CASSQQGTYEQYF. In DNA form, the CDR3 reads TGCGCCAGCAGCCAACAGGGTACCTACGAGCAGTACTTC.

The rearrangement joins TRBV9 to TRBJ1-4, with 8 bases aligning to TRBD1. V was clipped by 3 bases and J by 7 bases; unmatched bases: 11. Germline V gene data show CDR1 as SGDLS and CDR2 as YYNGEE. The CDR3 has 16 amino acids. CDR3 in DNA: TGTGCCAGCAGCGGCGTCCCAGGGGGCTCGCGTGAAAAACTGTTTTTT. This gives the protein CASSGVPGGSREKLFF.

The chain couples TRBV12-3 or TRBV12-4 to TRBJ1-2; TRBD1 matches 10 bases. The V and J ends lost 4 bases and 6 bases, in that order; junction bases with no gene match: 5. The CDR3 contains 14 residues. Written as DNA, the CDR3 is TGTGCCAGCAGTTCCTGGACAGGGGGGAATGGCTACACCTTC. The encoded protein is CASSSWTGGNGYTF.

The chain employs TRBV12-3 or TRBV12-4 and TRBJ2-5; D gene unclear. The CDR3 contains 11 residues. The V gene lost 3 bases and the J gene lost 4 bases, with 3 bases spanning the gap. The CDR3 nucleotides are TGTGCCAGCAGTTTGTCAGAGACCCAGTACTTC. Its translation: CASSLSETQYF.

This clonotype was observed a single time. This chain joins TRBV10-2 and TRBJ2-7; 9 bases fit TRBD2. Looked up from germline, CDR1 is WSHSY and CDR2 is SAAADI. Trimming removed 10 bases from V and 1 base from J; junction bases left unmatched: 5. The CDR3 contains 13 residues. The CDR3 is CAIQREASYEQYF. CDR3 coding DNA: TGCGCCATTCAGCGGGAGGCGTCCTACGAGCAGTACTTC.

The gene calls are TRBV7-8 and TRBJ1-6; possible D gene TRBD1, 5 bases. The length of the CDR3 is 18 residues. Germline values: CDR1 SGHVS, CDR2 FQNEAQ. The germline V and J ends were trimmed by 1 base and 4 bases, with 17 bases remaining between them. The CDR3 DNA reads TGTGCCAGCAGCTTAGAACGGGCAGGGAGGGGATATAATTCACCCCTCCACTTT. Encoded protein: CASSLERAGRGYNSPLHF.

The V call is TRBV7-9, the J call TRBJ2-3; TRBD2 agrees at 8 bases. This CDR3 has 16 residues. CDR1 and CDR2 (germline): SEHNR, FQNEAQ (reference sequence). V trimming: 5 bases; J trimming: 0 bases; junction bases outside the gene matches: 7. The CDR3, as DNA: TGTGCCAGCAGCCCCACTAGCGGAGCAAGCACAGATACGCAGTATTTT. Translated, it gives CASSPTSGASTDTQYF. The full variable domain, its missing parts supplied by reference TRBV7-9 and TRBJ2-3, is DTGVSQNPRHKITKRGQNVTFRCDPISEHNRLYWYRQTLGQGPEFLTYFQNEAQLEKSRLLSDRFSAERPKGSFSTLEIQRTEQGDSAMYLCASSPTSGASTDTQYFGPGTRLTVL.

The V call is TRBV5-6, the J call TRBJ2-5; 10 positions match TRBD2. V lost 0 bases, J lost 5 bases, and 4 bases stayed unmatched. CDR1 SGHDT and CDR2 YYEEEE come from the germline V gene. The CDR3 runs to 15 residues. The CDR3 loop is CASSLDLAGEETQYF. DNA for the CDR3: TGTGCCAGCAGCTTGGATCTAGCGGGAGAGGAGACCCAGTACTTC. The full variable domain, rest sourced from reference TRBV5-6 and TRBJ2-5, is DAGVTQSPTHLIKTRGQQVTLRCSPKSGHDTVSWYQQALGQGPQFIFQYYEEEERQRGNFPDRFSGHQFPNYSSELNVNALLLGDSALYLCASSLDLAGEETQYFGPGTRLLVL.

The J gene is TRBJ2-1, the V gene TRBV30; D assignment may be TRBD1 or TRBD2 (6 bases each). Germline V gene data show CDR1 as GTSNPN and CDR2 as SVGIG (reference sequence). V lost 1 base and J lost 2, with 21 bases in between. The CDR3 has 18 residues. CDR3 region: CAWSGAPKQGGPYNEQFF. The CDR3 coding sequence is TGTGCCTGGAGTGGGGCCCCCAAACAGGGAGGCCCCTACAATGAGCAGTTCTTC.

The chain employs TRBV4-3 and TRBJ1-4; tentative D call: TRBD1 (5 bases). In germline, CDR1 is LGHNA, CDR2 YSLEER. The CDR3 consists of 19 residues. Between the trimmed V and J ends, which lost 2 bases and 4 bases, there was a span of 23 bases. CDR3 sequence (DNA): TGCGCCAGCAGCCAACGTTTTCCCGGGGTAATGGGGCTTAATGAAAAACTGTTTTTT. Its translation: CASSQRFPGVMGLNEKLFF.

The chain employs TRBV18 and TRBJ2-5; tentative D call: TRBD2 (6 bases). Germline V CDR1 and CDR2: KGHSH, LQKENI. With 4 bases removed from V and 3 bases from J, the gap between germline ends came to 18 bases. The CDR3 contains 16 residues. The CDR3, as DNA: TGTGCCAGCTCACGGGTAGCGGACGATTCAGAAGAGACCCAGTACTTC. This translates into CASSRVADDSEETQYF. The full variable domain, completed using reference TRBV18 and TRBJ2-5, is NAGVMQNPRHLVRRRGQEARLRCSPMKGHSHVYWYRQLPEEGLKFMVYLQKENIIDESGMPKERFSAEFPKEGPSILRIQQVVRGDSAAYFCASSRVADDSEETQYFGPGTRLLVL.

The chain joins TRBV29-1 to TRBJ2-1, with 9 bases identical to TRBD1. V shed 5 bases and J 4 bases; nucleotides not matched to a gene: 6. The CDR3 is made up of 14 amino acids. Germline loops: CDR1 SQVTM, CDR2 ANQGSEA. This CDR3 is CSVTPGQGYNEQFF. The CDR3 region has the DNA TGCAGCGTTACGCCGGGACAGGGATACAATGAGCAGTTCTTC.

This rearrangement joins TRBV6-4 to TRBJ2-2; TRBD2 matches at 9 bases. V dropped 0 bases and J dropped 0; count of bases not matched to a gene: 2. The CDR3 loop spans 17 amino acids. CDR1 is MRHNA and CDR2 is SNTAGT in the germline V gene. The CDR3 reads CASSDSPSGANTGELFF. The CDR3 DNA is TGTGCCAGCAGTGACTCCCCTAGCGGGGCGAACACCGGGGAGCTGTTTTTT.

The V call is TRBV11-2, the J call TRBJ2-7, with D perhaps TRBD1 (6 bases). The CDR3 has 14 residues. Trimming removed 5 bases at V and 5 bases at J, with 16 bases between. Germline CDR1 and CDR2: SGHAT and FQNNGV. CDR3 sequence (DNA): TGTGCCAGCAGCGAAAACAGGGTTTACGACGAGCAGTACTTC. Translating gives CASSENRVYDEQYF. Supplemented by reference TRBV11-2 and TRBJ2-7, the full variable domain reads EAGVAQSPRYKIIEKRQSVAFWCNPISGHATLYWYQQILGQGPKLLIQFQNNGVVDDSQLPKDRFSAERLKGVDSTLKIQPAKLEDSAVYLCASSENRVYDEQYFGPGTRLTVT.

The chain uses TRBV6-4 and TRBJ1-5; TRBD1 is a possible D gene (6 bases). Trimming left V 2 bases short and J 0 bases short, with 11 bases between. CDR1 and CDR2 from the germline V gene are MRHNA and SNTAGT. This CDR3 spans 16 amino acids. CDR3 sequence reads: CASSDGGQFSNQPQHF. CDR3 bases: TGTGCCAGCAGTGACGGGGGCCAGTTTAGCAATCAGCCCCAGCATTTT.

V gene TRBV19 combines with J gene TRBJ1-5, with 8 bases that match TRBD1. CDR1 and CDR2 (germline): LNHDA, SQIVND (reference sequence). Trimming at V came to 3 bases and at J to 3 bases, leaving 7 bases not matched to a gene. This CDR3 contains 16 residues. The CDR3 spells CASSITATGVNQPQHF. DNA for the CDR3: TGTGCCAGTAGTATTACCGCGACAGGGGTCAATCAGCCCCAGCATTTT.

The V call is TRBV21-1, the J call TRBJ1-1. TRBV21-1 is a pseudogene locus. The CDR3 extends over 18 amino acids. The CDR3 spells CASSRPEHVRDLDTEAFF. CDR3 bases: TGTGCCAGCAGCAGACCCGAGCATGTGAGGGACCTGGACACTGAAGCTTTCTTT.